This TCR beta chain was sequenced for a study of a mutant IDH1 vaccine in newly diagnosed glioma. The overall study: A roughly 62% male, roughly 40% female split and a mean age of about 40 years characterized treated patients. Previous treatment comprised radiotherapy, temozolomide, or both, mostly both.

Study-level findings and limits: Variations in leading peripheral T cell clonotypes appeared to have no connection with pseudoprogression.

Unmatched junction bases numbered 14, after V lost 8 bases and J lost 4 bases. The CDR3 runs 18 residues. The germline gives CDR1 PRHDT, CDR2 FYEKMQ (reference sequence). The table came from immunoSEQ multiplex PCR; TCRdb's copy has only in-frame clones and leaves some out. The sample carries around 67,000 clones, around 88% recorded once. Worth noting for this clone: Its matching antigen is unknown.

Time point described: baseline, week 1 (first vaccination visit). Specified treatment: pre-vaccination baseline after standard-of-care therapy. The astrocytomas were IDH1-mutant, ATRX-negative, and WHO grade 3 or 4. Sequenced here: peripheral blood mononuclear cells (PBMCs), sampled from a glioma patient treated with radiotherapy, temozolomide or both. The sequence was obtained from a woman aged 18-30 years with glioma. Some clones in this sample may be carry-over from other donors' samples. V is TRBV13 and J is TRBJ2-3, with 14 bases fitting TRBD2. The DNA of the CDR3 is TGTGCCAGCGCCGGGACTAGCGGGAGAGGAGACGTCCCAGATACGCAGTATTTT. This sequence encodes CASAGTSGRGDVPDTQYF. The full variable domain, in which reference TRBV13 and TRBJ2-3 provide the parts outside the CDR3, is AAGVIQSPRHLIKEKRETATLKCYPIPRHDTVYWYQQGPGQDPQFLISFYEKMQSDKGSIPDRFSAQQFSDYHSELNMSSLELGDSALYFCASAGTSGRGDVPDTQYFGPGTRLTVL.